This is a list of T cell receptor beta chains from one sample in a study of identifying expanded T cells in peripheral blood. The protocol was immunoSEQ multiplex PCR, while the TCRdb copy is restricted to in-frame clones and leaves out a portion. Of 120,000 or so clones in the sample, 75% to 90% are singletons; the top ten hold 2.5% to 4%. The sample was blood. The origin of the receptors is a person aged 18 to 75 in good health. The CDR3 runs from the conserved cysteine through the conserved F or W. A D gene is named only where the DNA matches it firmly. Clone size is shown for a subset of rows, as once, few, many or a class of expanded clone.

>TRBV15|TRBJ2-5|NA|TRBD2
CATSRGETSGGAETQYF
TGTGCCACCAGCAGAGGAGAGACTAGCGGGGGGGCAGAGACCCAGTACTTC
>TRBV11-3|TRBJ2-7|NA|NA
CASSTYQRTGPIEQYF
TGTGCCAGCAGCACATACCAGAGGACTGGACCAATCGAGCAGTACTTC
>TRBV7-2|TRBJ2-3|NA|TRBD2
CASSPRLAGGTDTQYF
TGTGCCAGCAGCCCCAGACTAGCGGGGGGCACAGATACGCAGTATTTT
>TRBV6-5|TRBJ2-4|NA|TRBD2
CASSRGELQYF
TGTGCCAGCTCACGGGGGGAACTTCAGTACTTC
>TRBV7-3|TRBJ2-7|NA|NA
CASSLGRGMGEQYF
TGTGCCAGCAGCCTTGGGAGGGGGATGGGCGAGCAGTACTTC
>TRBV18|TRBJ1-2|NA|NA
CASSLNPDYGYTF
TGTGCCAGCTCACTGAACCCGGACTATGGCTACACCTTC
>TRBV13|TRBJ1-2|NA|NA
CASSLGSQVNYGYTF
TGTGCCAGCAGCTTAGGATCCCAGGTTAACTATGGCTACACCTTC
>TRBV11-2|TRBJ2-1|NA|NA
CASSLDVTSQFF
TGTGCCAGCAGCTTAGATGTTACTTCACAGTTCTTC
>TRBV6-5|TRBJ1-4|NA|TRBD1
CASSSDRGTNEKLFF
TGTGCCAGCAGTTCGGACAGGGGTACTAATGAAAAACTGTTTTTT
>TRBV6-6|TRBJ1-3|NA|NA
CASRADGNTIYF
TGTGCCAGCAGGGCGGATGGAAACACCATATATTTT
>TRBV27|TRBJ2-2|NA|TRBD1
CASSLDRLNTGELFF
TGTGCCAGCAGTTTGGACAGGCTGAACACCGGGGAGCTGTTTTTT
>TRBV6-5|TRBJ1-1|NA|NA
CASSYSGENTEAFF
TGTGCCAGCAGTTACTCTGGAGAGAACACTGAAGCTTTCTTT
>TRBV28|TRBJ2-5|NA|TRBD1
CASQDRNQETQYF
TGTGCCAGCCAGGACAGGAACCAAGAGACCCAGTACTTC
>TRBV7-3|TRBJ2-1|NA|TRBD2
CASRLAGYNEQFF
TGTGCCAGCAGGTTAGCGGGGTACAATGAGCAGTTCTTC
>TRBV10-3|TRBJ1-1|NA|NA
CAISGTTARRVEAFF
TGTGCCATCAGTGGAACGACCGCGAGACGTGTAGAGGCTTTCTTT
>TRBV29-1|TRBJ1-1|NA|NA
CSAGRTDGGEAFF
TGCAGCGCTGGAAGGACGGACGGCGGTGAAGCTTTCTTT
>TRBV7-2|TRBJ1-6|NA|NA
CASSLGPAYNSPLHF
TGTGCCAGCAGCTTAGGCCCAGCCTATAATTCACCCCTCCACTTT
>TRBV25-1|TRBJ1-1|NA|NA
CASSEWNTEAFF
TGTGCCAGCAGTGAATGGAACACTGAAGCTTTCTTT
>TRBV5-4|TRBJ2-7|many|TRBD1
CAGRDRSSYEQYF
TGTGCCGGACGGGACAGGAGCTCCTACGAGCAGTACTTC
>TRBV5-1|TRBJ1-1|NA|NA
CASTAGTILRDTEAFF
TGCGCCAGCACGGCCGGTACAATTTTAAGGGACACTGAAGCTTTCTTT
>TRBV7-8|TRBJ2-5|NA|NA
CASSLVTETQYF
TGTGCCAGCAGCTTAGTTACAGAGACCCAGTACTTC
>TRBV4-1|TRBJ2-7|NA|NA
CASSQVPNEQYF
TGCGCCAGCAGCCAAGTCCCAAACGAGCAGTACTTC
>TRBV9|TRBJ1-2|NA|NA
CASSVVVSLDYGYTF
TGTGCCAGCAGCGTAGTTGTCAGCTTAGACTATGGCTACACCTTC